This record concerns one T cell receptor (beta chain) sequence. This record belongs to a study of cytomegalovirus exposure and HLA in healthy donors. The CDR3 has 13 amino acids. CDR1 and CDR2 (germline): WNHNN, SYGVQD (reference sequence). Between the trimmed V and J ends, which lost 6 bases and 9 bases, there was a span of 17 bases. PCR involved 60 Vbeta and 13 Jbeta primers. The repertoire was sequenced with immunoSEQ multiplex PCR; TCRdb's copy has only in-frame clones and lacks some. This sample has about 130,000 clones; approximately 80% occur once, and the top ten carry around 3%. This clonotype originated in a boy aged 2 to 9 in good health and CMV-seronegative. Source material: PBMCs. This chain connects TRBV10-1 to TRBJ1-2; possible D gene TRBD1, 5 bases. DNA of the CDR3: TGCGCCAGCAGCCCTGGAGGGGAAAATCGCTACACCTTC. Amino acids: CASSPGGENRYTF.